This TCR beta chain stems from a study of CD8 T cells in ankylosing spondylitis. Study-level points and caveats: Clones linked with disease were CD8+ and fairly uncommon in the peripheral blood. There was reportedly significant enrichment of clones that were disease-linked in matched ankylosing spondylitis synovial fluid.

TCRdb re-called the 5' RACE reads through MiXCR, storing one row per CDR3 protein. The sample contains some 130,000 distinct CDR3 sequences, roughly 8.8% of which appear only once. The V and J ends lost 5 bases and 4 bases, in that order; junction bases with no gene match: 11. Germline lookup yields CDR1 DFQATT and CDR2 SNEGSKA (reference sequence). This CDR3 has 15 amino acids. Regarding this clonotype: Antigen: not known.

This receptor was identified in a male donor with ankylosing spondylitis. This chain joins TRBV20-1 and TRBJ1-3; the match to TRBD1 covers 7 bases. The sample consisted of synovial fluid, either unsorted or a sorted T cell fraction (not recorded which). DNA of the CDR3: TGCAGTGCTGTGGGGGCCAGGGGGTTCGGAAACACCATATATTTT. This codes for CSAVGARGFGNTIYF.